This TCR beta chain stems from a study of T cells in Graves' hyperthyroidism and ophthalmopathy. Exclusion of a patient resulted from uncontrolled infection, other autoimmune disease, pregnancy or lactation. This clonotype has just a few counts. No antigen is known for it. Amplification of TCR beta CDR3 regions used RNA as the template. With the HTBI primer set, the TCR CDR3 went through a first round of RT-PCR. One entry per CDR3 protein, called by TCRdb with MiXCR from the multiplex PCR reads. Among about 350,000 distinct CDR3 sequences listed, roughly 15% were seen once. Study-wide results and caveats: A model of 13 V-J pairs discriminated ophthalmopathy from stable hyperthyroidism. Researchers found most expanded thyroid clonotypes above 0.001 in blood as well.

The CDR3 sequence is 13 residues long. Per the germline V gene, CDR1 is LNHNV and CDR2 is YYDKDF (reference sequence). Trimming pared 7 bases from V and 3 bases from J, leaving 12 bases between. The rearrangement uses TRBV15 and TRBJ1-2, with D possibly TRBD1 on 6 matching bases. The sequence came from a woman in her 30s with Graves' hyperthyroidism that later progressed to Graves' ophthalmopathy. Sequenced material: blood. CDR3 sequence reads: CATKTQGHYGYTF. The CDR3 nucleotides are TGTGCCACCAAGACCCAGGGGCACTATGGCTACACCTTC.